This T cell receptor beta chain emerged from a study of T-cell reconstitution after alpha-beta-depleted transplantation in children. Study-wide results and caveats: For some patients, TCRbeta diversity was high at day 60 because of recipient T cells and thymic progenitors that survived. Newly made T cells mostly supplied T-cell counts and diversity one year after transplant.

Preparing the TCRbeta library involved the use of unique molecular identifiers. Each CDR3 protein is one row after TCRdb ran MiXCR on the PCR reads. The sample consists of about 980,000 distinct CDR3 sequences, under 30% of them appearing once. CDR1 is LGHNA, CDR2 YNFKEQ, per germline. The V gene end was trimmed by 4 bases and the J gene end by 7 bases; junction bases not matched to a gene: 11. The CDR3 is made up of 17 amino acids. About this clonotype: Its antigen is still unknown.

This rearrangement joins TRBV4-2 to TRBJ2-5; 14 nucleotides line up with TRBD2. The sequence was obtained from a boy younger than two who had a stem cell transplant for SCID, so the T cells may come from the graft donor. The sample was PBMCs, mostly from graft donor cells, taken 360 days after TCRalphabeta/CD19-depleted stem cell transplant. CDR3 nucleotide sequence: TGTGCCAGCAGCCCAAGACTAGCGGGGGGGCCGGGGGCGACCCAGTACTTC. Protein sequence: CASSPRLAGGPGATQYF.